This entry lists 18 T cell receptor beta chains sequenced from one sample in a study of somatic mutations in cytotoxic T cells in rheumatoid arthritis. Data came from immunoSEQ multiplex PCR; TCRdb stores just in-frame clones and leaves some out. The sample contains under 20,000 clones, roughly 75% of which appear only once. The sample was CD8+ T cells sorted from blood. Receptors were obtained from an adult with rheumatoid arthritis.

J is TRBJ2-7 and V is TRBV6-1; perhaps TRBD2 as D (5 bases). Germline V gene sequence: CDR1 MNHNS, CDR2 SASEGT. The CDR3 is made up of 13 amino acids. The V and J ends lost 6 bases and 2 bases respectively, with 11 bases between them. The CDR3 coding sequence is TGTGCCAGCAGGTGGTCGGGAACCTACGAGCAGTACTTC. It encodes CASRWSGTYEQYF.

The J gene is TRBJ1-5, the V gene TRBV28; perhaps TRBD1 as D (5 bases). This CDR3 region has 13 residues. Germline CDR1 reads MDHEN; CDR2 reads SYDVKM. The V end lost 9 bases, the J end lost 1 base, and 10 bases lay between the germline ends. The CDR3 here is CARTDRSNQPQHF. The CDR3 DNA reads as TGTGCCAGGACAGACAGAAGCAATCAGCCCCAGCATTTT.

The chain employs TRBV4-1 and TRBJ2-1; weak D call: TRBD1 (6 bases). The length of the CDR3 is 13 residues. Germline lookup yields CDR1 MGHRA and CDR2 YSYEKL. V was shortened by 6 bases and J by 6 bases, with 12 bases between the two germline ends. CDR3 DNA: TGCGCCAGCAGTAGCATAGGGGGCAATGAGCAGTTCTTC. Its translation: CASSSIGGNEQFF.

This rearrangement joins TRBV7-6 to TRBJ2-2; the D gene could be TRBD1 or TRBD2 (5 bases each). Germline CDR1 is SGHVS and CDR2 is FNYEAQ. Deletions cut 7 bases from V and 5 bases from J, with 14 bases between. The CDR3 loop spans 14 amino acids. CDR3 protein: CASIQDWGTGELFF. For the CDR3, the DNA is TGTGCCAGCATCCAGGATTGGGGGACCGGGGAGCTGTTTTTT. Based on the CDR3 plus reference TRBV7-6 and TRBJ2-2, the full variable domain is GAGVSQSPRYKVTKRGQDVALRCDPISGHVSLYWYRQALGQGPEFLTYFNYEAQQDKSGLPNDRFSAERPEGSISTLTIQRTEQRDSAMYRCASIQDWGTGELFFGEGSRLTVL.

In this sample, this clone turned up a few times. This chain uses TRBV9 with TRBJ1-2, with D perhaps matching TRBD1 (6 bases). Trimming shortened V by 4 bases and J by 4 bases, and 17 bases separated the two germline ends. The CDR3 has 15 residues. CDR1 is SGDLS and CDR2 is YYNGEE in the germline V gene. As DNA, the CDR3 is TGTGCCAGCAGCCCGGTGCGGGGGCGCGGCTATGGCTACACCTTC. Amino acids: CASSPVRGRGYGYTF.

This CDR3 reads CASSDGYYGYTF. In nucleotides, the CDR3 is TGTGCCAGCTCGGACGGCTACTATGGCTACACCTTC. V is TRBV6-1 and J is TRBJ1-2; D not resolved. Germline values: CDR1 MNHNS, CDR2 SASEGT. The CDR3 sequence is 12 residues long. Trimming pared 8 bases from V and 3 bases from J, leaving 10 bases between.

This chain links TRBV28 with TRBJ2-7, with 14 bases that match TRBD2. V dropped 5 bases and J dropped 4; count of bases not matched to a gene: 4. Germline CDR1 is MDHEN and CDR2 is SYDVKM. The CDR3 is 15 residues long. The CDR3 coding sequence is TGTGCCAGCAGTCCGTGGACTAGCGGGGGGTACGAGCAGTACTTC. Amino acids: CASSPWTSGGYEQYF.

The rearrangement joins TRBV15 to TRBJ1-3; D is possibly TRBD1 (6 bases). The CDR3 loop spans 15 amino acids. Per germline, CDR1 LNHNV and CDR2 YYDKDF (reference sequence). Trimming shortened V by 5 bases and J by 4 bases, and 15 bases separated the two germline ends. Written as DNA, the CDR3 is TGTGCCACCAGCGCCGAGGGGGGGGCGGGAAACACCATATATTTT. Its protein is CATSAEGGAGNTIYF.

This clone was seen a handful of times. CDR3 residues: CASRLWGTGELFF. DNA of the CDR3: TGTGCCAGCAGGTTGTGGGGGACCGGGGAGCTGTTTTTT. The genes are TRBV13 and TRBJ2-2; D is possibly TRBD1 or TRBD2 (5 bases each). Germline values: CDR1 PRHDT, CDR2 FYEKMQ (reference sequence). CDR3 size: 13 residues. Trimming left V 6 bases short and J 5 bases short, with 10 bases between.

The V call is TRBV10-3, the J call TRBJ1-1; no clear D gene. Germline assignment: CDR1 ENHRY and CDR2 SYGVKD. Trimming left V 3 bases short and J 1 base short, with 6 bases between. The CDR3 has 13 residues. The CDR3 DNA reads as TGTGCCATCAGTGACACAGAGAACACTGAAGCTTTCTTT. Protein sequence: CAISDTENTEAFF.

The rearrangement joins TRBV7-9 to TRBJ1-1, with unresolved D. CDR3 length equals 14 residues. The V gene lost 5 bases and the J gene lost 6 bases, with 16 bases spanning the gap. Per germline, CDR1 SEHNR and CDR2 FQNEAQ (reference sequence). The CDR3 nucleotides read TGTGCCAGCAGCGCTCACGCGCCGTGGGCTGAAGCTTTCTTT. It translates to CASSAHAPWAEAFF.

CDR3 loop: CASSVDTGVYNEQFF. The CDR3 DNA is TGTGCCAGCAGCGTAGATACAGGGGTTTACAATGAGCAGTTCTTC. The J gene is TRBJ2-1, the V gene TRBV9; 7 bases fit TRBD1. CDR3 length equals 15 residues. Germline values: CDR1 SGDLS, CDR2 YYNGEE. The trim removed 0 bases at V and 4 bases at J, leaving 4 bases unmatched. The variable domain in full, completed from reference TRBV9 and TRBJ2-1, reads DSGVTQTPKHLITATGQRVTLRCSPRSGDLSVYWYQQSLDQGLQFLIQYYNGEERAKGNILERFSAQQFPDLHSELNLSSLELGDSALYFCASSVDTGVYNEQFFGPGTRLTVL.

This rearrangement joins TRBV27 to TRBJ2-3, with TRBD1 as a possible D gene (6 bases). Trimming pared 5 bases from V and 6 bases from J, leaving 18 bases between. The CDR3 spans 15 residues. Germline CDR1 reads MNHEY; CDR2 reads SMNVEV (reference sequence). CDR3 residues: CASSRWKGVGDTQYF. The CDR3 DNA reads as TGTGCCAGCAGTCGTTGGAAGGGGGTTGGCGATACGCAGTATTTT.

V and J are TRBV13 and TRBJ2-7; 10 nucleotides match TRBD1. Germline V lookup: CDR1 PRHDT, CDR2 FYEKMQ (reference sequence). This CDR3 has 14 amino acids. Trimming took 3 bases from V and 4 from J; bases not matched to a gene: 3. The CDR3 region has the DNA TGTGCCAGCAGCTTCAAGGACAGGGGGTACGAGCAGTACTTC. Its translation: CASSFKDRGYEQYF.

As to this clone: Compared with germline, one end of the junction differs, possibly owing to a read error. The chain links TRBV7-8 to TRBJ1-6; 9 bases are shared with TRBD1. CDR3 length equals 14 residues. Germline V gene data show CDR1 as SGHVS and CDR2 as FQNEAQ. In DNA form, the CDR3 reads TGTACCAGCAACAACGGGACAGGGAATTCACCCCTCCACTTT. It encodes CTSNNGTGNSPLHF.

The chain couples TRBV27 to TRBJ2-7; D is uncertain. V was cut by 5 bases and J by 0 bases, with 8 bases left in between. The CDR3 sequence is 13 residues long. Germline V gene lookup returns CDR1 MNHEY and CDR2 SMNVEV (reference sequence). The chain's CDR3 is CASSPGDSYEQYF. The CDR3 DNA is TGTGCCAGCAGTCCCGGCGACTCCTACGAGCAGTACTTC.

This clone has more than one count but fewer than ten. DNA of the CDR3: TGCGCCAGCAGCCAAGAGCCGAGACAGCAGGCCTACGAGCAGTACTTC. Translated, it gives CASSQEPRQQAYEQYF. This chain uses TRBV4-1 with TRBJ2-7, with D perhaps TRBD1 (5 bases). Germline values: CDR1 MGHRA, CDR2 YSYEKL. The CDR3 length is 16 residues. V was clipped by 0 bases and J by 2 bases, with 14 bases between them.

The CDR3 nucleotides read TGTGCCAGCAGCGAACAGGGGAAGAACACTGAAGCTTTCTTT. Its protein product is CASSEQGKNTEAFF. The genes are TRBV7-9 and TRBJ1-1, with TRBD1 matching over 7 bases. Trimming cost V 5 bases and J 1 base; bases outside gene matches: 4. The CDR3 covers 14 residues. Germline lookup yields CDR1 SEHNR and CDR2 FQNEAQ (reference sequence).